The 30 T cell receptor beta chains below all came from one sample that was sequenced in a study of T cell repertoires in cytomegalovirus infection. One entry per CDR3 protein results from TCRdb running MiXCR on the reads. Of about 110,000 distinct CDR3 sequences listed, roughly 41% were seen once; the top ten hold less than 80%. Antigen specificity for these receptors is unknown. This sample comprised CD8+ T cells from cultured PBMCs, obtained from culture after CMV antigen stimulation. The receptors shown here come from a human donor in good health (CMV status not recorded). Some clones in this sample may be carry-over from other donors' samples.

The chain recombines TRBV19 with TRBJ2-3; D ambiguous. The CDR3 covers 13 residues. Between the trimmed V and J ends, which lost 8 bases and 3 bases, there was a span of 12 bases. Germline CDR1 LNHDA, CDR2 SQIVND (reference sequence). The DNA of the CDR3 is TGTGCCAGTCACTCCTTGGGGACAGATACGCAGTATTTT. Translating gives CASHSLGTDTQYF.

The rearrangement links TRBV9 to TRBJ2-1, with D perhaps TRBD2 (6 bases). Trimming took 0 bases from V and 4 from J, leaving 14 bases between them. There are 16 residues in the CDR3. The germline V gene encodes CDR1 SGDLS and CDR2 YYNGEE. CDR3 amino acids: CASSVEGSGAYNEQFF. The DNA for the CDR3 is TGTGCCAGCAGCGTAGAGGGTAGCGGCGCTTACAATGAGCAGTTCTTC.

The table lists this clonotype with a few counts. This chain connects TRBV11-2 to TRBJ2-1; weak D call: TRBD2 (5 bases). The V gene lost 3 bases and the J gene lost 8 bases, with 14 bases spanning the gap. The CDR3 extends over 14 amino acids. CDR1 and CDR2 from the germline V gene are SGHAT and FQNNGV. The DNA of the CDR3 is TGTGCCAGCAGCTTCGCTAGCTCAGGCGATGAGCAGTTCTTC. This gives the protein CASSFASSGDEQFF.

V gene TRBV7-3 combines with J gene TRBJ2-3; tentative D call: TRBD2 (6 bases). The CDR3 runs to 16 residues. The V and J ends lost 3 bases and 6 bases respectively, with 19 bases between them. Germline CDR1 and CDR2: SGHTA and FQGTGA. In nucleotides, the CDR3 is TGTGCCAGCAGCTTCCTAACGGGGCAGGGAGGCGATACGCAGTATTTT. This gives the protein CASSFLTGQGGDTQYF.

Ten or more counts support this clonotype. This chain connects TRBV7-8 to TRBJ2-1; 7 positions agree with TRBD1. Germline V gene lookup returns CDR1 SGHVS and CDR2 FQNEAQ. With V trimmed by 7 bases and J by 4 bases, 7 bases remained unmatched. The CDR3 covers 14 residues. The CDR3, as DNA: TGTGCCAGCACCCCGGACAGGTTTTACAATGAGCAGTTCTTC. Its protein is CASTPDRFYNEQFF.

This clonotype showed up just a few times. The chain joins TRBV29-1 to TRBJ2-5; D is possibly TRBD1 (5 bases). V was clipped by 2 bases and J by 1 base, with 8 bases between them. The CDR3 runs to 13 residues. Per the germline V gene, CDR1 is SQVTM and CDR2 is ANQGSEA. The chain's CDR3 is CSVEQGVQETQYF. CDR3 nucleotides: TGCAGCGTTGAACAAGGGGTCCAAGAGACCCAGTACTTC.

This clonotype was seen at least ten times. CDR3 residues: CATADGEGNTEAFF. CDR3 DNA sequence: TGTGCCACCGCAGATGGCGAGGGGAACACTGAAGCTTTCTTT. The gene calls are TRBV19 and TRBJ1-1, with D unclear. Germline CDR1 and CDR2: LNHDA and SQIVND (reference sequence). V was trimmed by 10 bases and J by 1 base, leaving 16 bases between them. CDR3 length: 14 residues.

This clonotype turned up a few times. The chain is built from TRBV7-2 and TRBJ2-7, with 11 bases that match TRBD1. The CDR3 is 16 residues long. Germline CDR1 SGHTA, CDR2 FQGNSA. V lost 2 bases, J lost 4 bases, and 7 bases stayed unmatched. The CDR3 bases are TGTGCCAGCAGCTTACCAGGACAGGGGGCGTTATACGAGCAGTACTTC. As protein: CASSLPGQGALYEQYF.

This clonotype was found many times. The chain has TRBV7-2 and TRBJ2-2; a possible D gene is TRBD1 (6 bases). From germline, CDR1 is SGHTA and CDR2 FQGNSA. V was clipped by 3 bases and J by 0 bases, with 8 bases between them. The CDR3 covers 15 residues. The CDR3 loop is CASSFRTANTGELFF. The CDR3 DNA sequence: TGTGCCAGCAGCTTTAGGACAGCGAACACCGGGGAGCTGTTTTTT.

The genes are TRBV4-1 and TRBJ1-1; D might be TRBD1 (5 bases). Trimming shortened V by 0 bases and J by 5 bases, and 16 bases separated the two germline ends. The CDR3 is 16 residues long. Germline CDR1 and CDR2: MGHRA and YSYEKL. The CDR3 spells CASSQDAEEGWTEAFF. The DNA of the CDR3 is TGCGCCAGCAGCCAAGATGCCGAGGAGGGGTGGACTGAAGCTTTCTTT.

The V and J genes are TRBV2 and TRBJ1-5; a possible D gene is TRBD1 (5 bases). V dropped 1 base and J dropped 3 bases, with 13 bases sitting between them. The CDR3 has 16 residues. Germline values: CDR1 SNHLY, CDR2 FYNNEI. In DNA, the CDR3 is TGTGCCAGCAGTGAAGGGCAGGGTTATGACAATCAGCCCCAGCATTTT. Translated: CASSEGQGYDNQPQHF.

Only a few counts were recorded for this clonotype. This chain connects TRBV25-1 to TRBJ1-2, with 9 positions matching TRBD1. Per the germline V gene, CDR1 is MGHDK and CDR2 is SYGVNS. With V trimmed by 2 bases and J by 1 base, 8 bases remained unmatched. The CDR3 runs 17 residues. Here the CDR3 DNA reads TGTGCCAGCAGTGAAAGGGGAGGGACAGGGAATAACTATGGCTACACCTTC. This encodes CASSERGGTGNNYGYTF.

This clonotype was seen more than once but under ten times. The chain uses TRBV19 and TRBJ2-7, with 15 bases aligning to TRBD2. Germline CDR1 is LNHDA and CDR2 is SQIVND (reference sequence). This CDR3 spans 16 amino acids. The J segment lost 6 bases and the V segment lost 3 bases, leaving 6 bases of the junction unmatched. For the CDR3, the DNA is TGTGCCAGTAGTATCGGACTAGCGGGGGGGCAGAGCGAGCAGTACTTC. As protein: CASSIGLAGGQSEQYF.

The rearrangement links TRBV7-6 to TRBJ2-3; no firm D call. The germline CDR1 and CDR2 sequences are SGHVS and FNYEAQ. CDR3 length: 10 residues. V was shortened by 8 bases and J by 1 base, with 1 base between the two germline ends. CDR3 coding DNA: TGTGCCAGCGGCACAGATACGCAGTATTTT. Its protein product is CASGTDTQYF.

Concerning this clonotype: A much larger clone differs by one base, so this may be a read error. The chain uses TRBV10-3 and TRBJ1-1, with D possibly TRBD1 on 5 matching bases. Per germline, CDR1 ENHRY and CDR2 SYGVKD. This CDR3 is 16 amino acids long. V lost 5 bases and J 0 bases, leaving 16 bases between the germline ends. CDR3 DNA: TGTGCCATCAGTTATGCCCTGACAGATATGAACACTGAAGCTTTCTTT. This codes for CAISYALTDMNTEAFF.

This chain joins TRBV4-1 and TRBJ1-2; D is possibly TRBD1 (6 bases). Germline values: CDR1 MGHRA, CDR2 YSYEKL. The CDR3 is made up of 15 amino acids. Trimming took 4 bases from V and 3 from J, leaving 15 bases between them. CDR3 sequence (DNA): TGCGCCAGCAGCCCCACTCCGGGGGGCTACTATGGCTACACCTTC. It is translated as CASSPTPGGYYGYTF.

The chain is built from TRBV9 and TRBJ2-2; a possible D gene is TRBD1 (6 bases). The germline V gene has CDR1 SGDLS and CDR2 YYNGEE. The V end lost 4 bases, the J end lost 7 bases, and 23 bases lay between the germline ends. The CDR3 sequence is 17 residues long. CDR3 loop: CASSPFLSAGVNGELFF. DNA for the CDR3: TGTGCCAGCAGCCCCTTCCTAAGCGCAGGGGTTAACGGGGAGCTGTTTTTT.

This chain uses TRBV3-1 with TRBJ1-5, with 8 positions matching TRBD1. V was pared by 4 bases and J by 9 bases, with 14 bases of the junction left unmatched. CDR1 is LGHDT and CDR2 is YNNKEL in the germline V gene (reference sequence). This CDR3 comprises 16 residues. The CDR3 nucleotides are TGTGCCAGCAGCCGATCCGGGACAGGTGGAATTTGGCCCCAGCATTTT. As protein: CASSRSGTGGIWPQHF.

This clonotype was recorded many times. The chain employs TRBV11-3 and TRBJ1-1; tentative D call: TRBD1 (5 bases). The length of the CDR3 is 14 residues. Trimming left V 5 bases short and J 0 bases short, with 10 bases between. The germline CDR1 and CDR2 sequences are SGHNT and YENEEA. CDR3 amino acids: CASSQTGLNTEAFF. The CDR3 DNA reads TGTGCCAGCAGCCAAACGGGGCTGAACACTGAAGCTTTCTTT.

This clonotype was observed a few times. This sequence joins TRBV10-3 and TRBJ2-2, with D tentatively TRBD2 (7 bases). V was clipped by 2 bases and J by 0 bases, with 16 bases between them. The CDR3 spans 18 residues. From germline, CDR1 is ENHRY and CDR2 SYGVKD. CDR3 DNA sequence: TGTGCCATCAGTGAGCCGGGCGGGGGCCCTACGAACACCGGGGAGCTGTTTTTT. This gives the protein CAISEPGGGPTNTGELFF.

This clonotype was seen repeatedly, ten times or more. J is TRBJ1-1 and V is TRBV4-1; possible D gene TRBD1, 6 bases. Per germline, CDR1 MGHRA and CDR2 YSYEKL. The CDR3 extends over 15 amino acids. With 4 bases removed from V and 3 bases from J, the gap between germline ends came to 15 bases. The CDR3 loop reads CASSRGPSGDTEAFF. The DNA of the CDR3 is TGCGCCAGCAGCCGGGGACCCTCAGGGGACACTGAAGCTTTCTTT.

This chain links TRBV6-6 with TRBJ2-3, with D unresolved. The V and J ends lost 5 bases and 6 bases respectively, with 9 bases between them. This CDR3 contains 12 residues. Germline assignment: CDR1 MNHNY and CDR2 SVGAGI (reference sequence). This CDR3 is CASSPSGDTQYF. The CDR3 DNA reads TGTGCCAGCAGTCCCTCCGGGGATACGCAGTATTTT.

This clonotype was recorded a few times. V is TRBV4-1 and J is TRBJ2-1, with D possibly TRBD2 on 5 matching bases. CDR1 is MGHRA and CDR2 is YSYEKL in the germline V gene. This CDR3 contains 12 residues. V gave up 3 bases and J gave up 8 bases, with 8 bases separating them. The CDR3 nucleotides read TGCGCCAGCAGCCAGCCGGGGTATGAGCAGTTCTTC. Amino acids: CASSQPGYEQFF.

The rearrangement joins TRBV25-1 to TRBJ2-3, with D possibly TRBD1 on 5 matching bases. The V and J ends lost 3 bases and 4 bases respectively, with 11 bases between them. Germline V gene lookup returns CDR1 MGHDK and CDR2 SYGVNS. The CDR3 has 14 residues. CDR3 protein: CASSESGAPDTQYF. The DNA of the CDR3 is TGTGCCAGCAGTGAGAGTGGGGCTCCAGATACGCAGTATTTT.

This clonotype was detected only a few times. The chain couples TRBV10-3 to TRBJ2-1, with D hard to call. The V and J ends lost 0 bases and 0 bases respectively, with 9 bases between them. The germline V gene has CDR1 ENHRY and CDR2 SYGVKD. The CDR3 runs to 16 residues. Here the CDR3 DNA reads TGTGCCATCAGTGAGTCGATGGTAAGCTCCTACAATGAGCAGTTCTTC. Translated, it gives CAISESMVSSYNEQFF.

This chain connects TRBV11-2 to TRBJ2-1; D assignment may be TRBD1 or TRBD2 (6 bases each). Per the germline V gene, CDR1 is SGHAT and CDR2 is FQNNGV. Trimming took off 6 bases at V and 5 bases at J, with 20 bases between the two ends. This CDR3 is 16 amino acids long. Here the CDR3 DNA reads TGTGCCAGCAGACCACTTCGGGGGCCTCTCGACAATGAGCAGTTCTTC. It encodes CASRPLRGPLDNEQFF.

About this clonotype: One end of the junction fails to match germline, which may point to a read error. The gene calls are TRBV11-2 and TRBJ1-2; 9 bases are shared with TRBD1. Germline V gene data show CDR1 as SGHAT and CDR2 as FQNNGV. The CDR3 is 17 amino acids. The CDR3 DNA is TGTACCAGCAGCTTGAACCCTGGACAGGGGAGAATCTATGGCTACACCTTC. Protein: CTSSLNPGQGRIYGYTF.

In this sample, this clonotype turned up a few times. The J gene is TRBJ2-7, the V gene TRBV27; TRBD1 aligns across 8 bases. With V trimmed by 4 bases and J by 3 bases, 2 bases remained unmatched. CDR1 and CDR2 from the germline V gene are MNHEY and SMNVEV (reference sequence). The CDR3 has 13 amino acids. The CDR3: CASSYTGGYEQYF. CDR3 bases: TGTGCCAGCAGTTATACAGGGGGCTACGAGCAGTACTTC.

The chain combines TRBV18 with TRBJ1-1; D uncertain. Between the trimmed V and J ends, which lost 1 base and 5 bases, there was a span of 5 bases. The CDR3 length is 12 residues. From germline, CDR1 is KGHSH and CDR2 LQKENI. CDR3 in amino acids: CASSPRLTEAFF. The CDR3 DNA reads as TGTGCCAGCTCACCACGCCTGACTGAAGCTTTCTTT.

The chain couples TRBV7-7 to TRBJ2-5; TRBD2 aligns across 10 bases. Germline loops: CDR1 SSHAT, CDR2 FNYEAQ (reference sequence). This CDR3 has 15 residues. V shed 3 bases, J shed 5 bases, and the junction held 6 bases outside the gene matches. CDR3 in amino acids: CASSFSSGGPETQYF. CDR3 coding DNA: TGTGCCAGCAGCTTTAGTAGCGGGGGGCCCGAGACCCAGTACTTC.